This T cell receptor (beta chain) was identified in a study of CD8+ T cells in alopecia areata. Study-level findings and limits: Persistence in scalp and blood during tofacitinib was observed for many expanded lesional clones. One nonresponder makes the tie between baseline CD8+ expansion and response uncertain. Scalp sample sequencing also detects resident alphabeta T cells of normal skin.

Sequencing relied on a cDNA template that was reverse transcribed from extracted RNA. Assay used: immunoSEQ multiplex PCR; TCRdb lists only in-frame clones, some missing. The data hold 140,000 to 150,000 clones, with roughly 50% observed a single time. Treatment: oral pan-JAK inhibitor, 5-10 mg twice daily. On this clone: Its antigen is still unknown.

This TCR was recovered from a human donor with alopecia areata. The sample was CD8+ T cells sorted from blood, taken at week 4, from a patient treated with tofacitinib.

The DNA of the CDR3 is TGTGCCAGCAGCCCCGGGACAGGGAACCACGAGCAGTACTTC. Protein sequence: CASSPGTGNHEQYF. The chain employs TRBV5-4 and TRBJ2-7; TRBD1 matches 9 bases. Germline assignment: CDR1 SGHNT and CDR2 YYREEE (reference sequence). The junction had 7 bases not matched to a gene; V was cut back by 4 bases and J by 5 bases. There are 14 residues in the CDR3.